This T cell receptor (beta chain) derives from a study of CD4 T cells in relation to SARS-CoV-2 and coronaviruses. In the study overall: After roughly 9 days of antigen culture, PBMC TCR beta CDR3s were sequenced. Convalescent patients were 7 or 8 males and a few females; two were Hispanic. Findings of the study overall: SARS-CoV-2-driven expansion was significantly weaker in crossreactive than monoreactive clones.

Naive and memory CD4+ T cells were separated from cryopreserved PBMCs. The table came from immunoSEQ multiplex PCR; TCRdb's copy has only in-frame clones and leaves some out. The table includes about 41,000 clones, approximately 84% detected once. Germline values: CDR1 SGHRS, CDR2 YFSETQ. Trimming took 7 bases from V and 8 from J, leaving 25 bases between them. The CDR3 consists of 16 residues. In regard to this clone: No antigen is known for it.

This TCR derives from an adult with COVID-19. Material: naive CD4+ T cells from PBMCs, cultured in vitro. Subset defined: naive CD4+ T cells isolated by negative enrichment. The chain uses TRBV5-1 and TRBJ2-1, with D possibly TRBD2 on 5 matching bases. The CDR3 here is CASAPAGSGYGDEQFF. CDR3 DNA sequence: TGCGCCAGCGCACCCGCGGGCTCGGGATACGGGGATGAGCAGTTCTTC.